The 18 T cell receptor beta chains below all came from one sample that was sequenced in a study of regulatory T cells in long-lasting Graves disease. Through Arm-PCR of CDR3 regions and iRepertoire HTBI primers, TCR beta libraries were built. TCRdb independently ran MiXCR on the multiplex PCR reads; one entry per CDR3 protein. The repertoire includes approximately 400,000 distinct CDR3 sequences, around 16% of them detected once, and 22% sits in the top ten. Time point of the sample: newly diagnosed GD, antithyroid drugs for less than 3 months. RNA from PBMCs was the source of the TCR library. The specimen comprised peripheral blood mononuclear cells (PBMCs), sampled at new diagnosis, from a patient treated with antithyroid drugs. All receptors derive from a female donor with Graves disease.

The chain links TRBV11-2 to TRBJ2-5; weak D call: TRBD2 (6 bases). Trimming took off 7 bases at V and 5 bases at J, with 17 bases between the two ends. CDR1 and CDR2 (germline): SGHAT, FQNNGV. The CDR3 extends over 14 amino acids. The CDR3 spells CASNLLAGRETQYF. CDR3 bases: TGTGCCAGCAACCTTTTAGCAGGGAGGGAGACCCAGTACTTC.

This clonotype was recorded many times. The genes are TRBV10-3 and TRBJ1-1, with 7 bases aligning to TRBD1. Trimming removed 7 bases from V and 0 bases from J; junction bases left unmatched: 20. This CDR3 region has 19 residues. Per germline, CDR1 ENHRY and CDR2 SYGVKD. The CDR3, as DNA: TGTGCCATCAAGAGCCCCCAAAAGCGGGACAGACACATGAACACTGAAGCTTTCTTT. It specifies CAIKSPQKRDRHMNTEAFF.

Notes on this clonotype: A read error may be the cause here, since a much bigger clone is one base away. The J gene is TRBJ2-1, the V gene TRBV6-5; 7 nucleotides align to TRBD2. Germline V gene sequence: CDR1 MNHEY, CDR2 SVGAGI. The junction had 13 bases not matched to a gene; V was cut back by 2 bases and J by 9 bases. This CDR3 is built from 16 residues. The CDR3 reads CASSYPSGGGGSEQFF. In DNA form, the CDR3 reads TGTGCCAGCAGTTACCCCTCTGGGGGGGGTGGGAGTGAGCAGTTCTTC.

This clonotype has ten or more counts. This chain joins TRBV14 and TRBJ2-3, with 7 bases aligning to TRBD1. Trimming cost V 0 bases and J 2 bases; bases outside gene matches: 5. The CDR3 is 16 amino acids. Germline V gene lookup returns CDR1 SGHDN and CDR2 FVKESK. The CDR3 DNA follows: TGTGCCAGCAGCCAAGAACAGGGGCCTTACACAGATACGCAGTATTTT. Its translation is CASSQEQGPYTDTQYF.

The sample holds many counts of this clonotype. The chain employs TRBV7-2 and TRBJ2-2, with 11 bases matching TRBD1. V gave up 3 bases and J gave up 3 bases; unmatched junction bases: 6. This CDR3 contains 17 residues. Looked up from germline, CDR1 is SGHTA and CDR2 is FQGNSA. The CDR3 here is CASSLPGQGAYTGELFF. The CDR3 DNA sequence: TGTGCCAGCAGCTTGCCAGGACAGGGGGCTTACACCGGGGAGCTGTTTTTT.

This clonotype showed up many times. The genes are TRBV28 and TRBJ2-6; D may be TRBD2 (5 bases). CDR1 MDHEN and CDR2 SYDVKM come from the germline V gene. V was pared by 11 bases and J by 2 bases, with 16 bases between. CDR3 size: 15 residues. The CDR3 reads CAAGRVAPGANVLTF. CDR3 sequence (DNA): TGTGCCGCGGGCCGGGTCGCCCCTGGGGCCAACGTCCTGACTTTC.

This clonotype has more than one count but fewer than ten. The CDR3 DNA sequence: TGTGCCAGCAGCCCATTTGGAGTTGAGACCCAGTACTTC. Its translation: CASSPFGVETQYF. The V call is TRBV6-2 or TRBV6-3, the J call TRBJ2-5; no firm D call. Trimming pared 6 bases from V and 5 bases from J, leaving 13 bases between. CDR1 is MNHEY and CDR2 is SVGEGT in the germline V gene. This CDR3 has 13 residues.

This clonotype was picked up many times. CDR3 loop: CASSSRDRGNEQFF. The CDR3 nucleotides are TGTGCCAGCAGCTCCAGGGACAGGGGGAATGAGCAGTTCTTC. V usage is TRBV7-9 and J usage is TRBJ2-1; 11 bases line up with TRBD1. V was clipped by 4 bases and J by 7 bases; unmatched bases: 3. The CDR3 length is 14 residues. Germline loops: CDR1 SEHNR, CDR2 FQNEAQ (reference sequence). Based on the CDR3 plus reference TRBV7-9 and TRBJ2-1, the full variable domain is DTGVSQNPRHKITKRGQNVTFRCDPISEHNRLYWYRQTLGQGPEFLTYFQNEAQLEKSRLLSDRFSAERPKGSFSTLEIQRTEQGDSAMYLCASSSRDRGNEQFFGPGTRLTVL.

This clonotype showed up many times. The rearrangement uses TRBV20-1 and TRBJ2-1; TRBD2 matches at 10 bases. This CDR3 region has 15 residues. V lost 0 bases to trimming and J lost 10 bases; unmatched junction nucleotides: 9. The V gene's germline CDR1 is DFQATT and CDR2 SNEGSKA (reference sequence). CDR3 coding DNA: TGCAGTGCTAGAGATAGGCTAGCGGGAGATGGAGAGCAGTTCTTC. This sequence encodes CSARDRLAGDGEQFF.

The chain combines TRBV6-5 with TRBJ1-6; 10 nucleotides match TRBD1. The CDR3 sequence is 16 residues long. Germline V CDR1 and CDR2: MNHEY, SVGAGI. The V and J ends lost 3 bases and 7 bases, in that order; junction bases with no gene match: 6. The CDR3 DNA sequence: TGTGCCAGCAGTTATCGCGGGACAGGGGTAAATTCACCCCTCCACTTT. It is translated as CASSYRGTGVNSPLHF.

As concerns this clonotype: Given a much more abundant clone one base away, this may be a read error. This sequence joins TRBV20-1 and TRBJ2-7, with 7 bases matching TRBD1. From germline, CDR1 is DFQATT and CDR2 SNEGSKA (reference sequence). The CDR3 loop spans 13 amino acids. V shed 6 bases, J shed 7 bases, and the junction held 12 bases outside the gene matches. Here the CDR3 reads CSAVDRYSGEQYF. The CDR3 DNA reads TGCAGTGCAGTGGACAGGTACTCTGGTGAGCAGTACTTC.

V gene TRBV5-1 combines with J gene TRBJ2-3, with D tentatively TRBD2 (5 bases). Germline CDR1 SGHRS, CDR2 YFSETQ. Deletions cut 6 bases from V and 7 bases from J, with 18 bases between. This CDR3 is 14 amino acids long. CDR3 in amino acids: CASTPGLSGYTQYF. In DNA form, the CDR3 reads TGCGCCAGCACCCCGGGCCTAAGCGGATATACGCAGTATTTT.

The V and J genes are TRBV4-2 and TRBJ1-6; D is unclear. The germline CDR1 and CDR2 sequences are LGHNA and YNFKEQ. CDR3 length: 13 residues. The V and J ends lost 4 bases and 9 bases respectively, with 10 bases between them. For the CDR3, the DNA is TGTGCCAGCAGCCCCGGGGTATCTTCACCCCTCCACTTT. Its protein is CASSPGVSSPLHF.

This clonotype occurred a few times. An end of the junction differs from the germline gene, which may be a read error. The V gene is TRBV4-3, the J gene TRBJ2-7; 11 bases align to TRBD2. Germline V gene lookup returns CDR1 LGHNA and CDR2 YSLEER. The CDR3 loop spans 16 amino acids. This CDR3 reads CASSQDSTSGSYGQYF. The CDR3 nucleotides are TGCGCCAGCAGCCAAGATTCTACTAGCGGGAGCTACGGGCAGTACTTC.

Remarks on this clonotype: A much larger clonotype is one base distant, so this may be a read error. V and J are TRBV14 and TRBJ2-7; 8 bases agree with TRBD1. The germline V gene encodes CDR1 SGHDN and CDR2 FVKESK. The CDR3 is 18 amino acids. The CDR3, as DNA: TGTGCCAGCGGCCAAGAAATCTTCGACAGGGGCTTCTCCTACGAGCAGTACTTC. Its translation: CASGQEIFDRGFSYEQYF.

This clonotype has at least ten counts. V and J are TRBV5-1 and TRBJ2-1, with TRBD1 as a possible D gene (6 bases). CDR3 size: 17 residues. V lost 0 bases and J 0 bases, leaving 13 bases between the germline ends. The germline V gene encodes CDR1 SGHRS and CDR2 YFSETQ. CDR3 in DNA: TGCGCCAGCAGCTTGGCCGGTCCCAGGGGCTCCTACAATGAGCAGTTCTTC. Its protein is CASSLAGPRGSYNEQFF.

This clonotype has ten or more counts. The chain recombines TRBV28 with TRBJ2-3, with D perhaps matching TRBD1 or TRBD2 (5 bases each). The germline V gene encodes CDR1 MDHEN and CDR2 SYDVKM. Deletions cut 5 bases from V and 0 bases from J, with 21 bases between. The CDR3 consists of 18 residues. The CDR3 DNA reads TGTGCCAGCAGTCAGCGGACTCAACAGGTTACTAGCACAGATACGCAGTATTTT. Protein: CASSQRTQQVTSTDTQYF.

At least ten counts were recorded for this clonotype. This chain uses TRBV6-1 with TRBJ1-5, with 9 bases that match TRBD1. CDR1 and CDR2 from the germline V gene are MNHNS and SASEGT. Trimming at V came to 6 bases and at J to 0 bases, leaving 9 bases not matched to a gene. The CDR3 has 17 residues. CDR3 region: CASSPGQGRNSNQPQHF. The CDR3 bases are TGTGCCAGCAGCCCCGGACAGGGGAGAAATAGCAATCAGCCCCAGCATTTT.